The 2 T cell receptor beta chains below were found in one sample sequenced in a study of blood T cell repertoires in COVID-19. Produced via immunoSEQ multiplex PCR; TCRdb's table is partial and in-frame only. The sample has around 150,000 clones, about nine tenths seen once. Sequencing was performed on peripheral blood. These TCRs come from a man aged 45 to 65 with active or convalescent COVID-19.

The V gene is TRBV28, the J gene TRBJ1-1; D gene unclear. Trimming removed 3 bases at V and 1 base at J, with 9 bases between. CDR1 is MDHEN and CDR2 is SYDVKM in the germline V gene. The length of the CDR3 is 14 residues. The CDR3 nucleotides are TGTGCCAGCAGTTTCGGGAGGCGGAACACTGAAGCTTTCTTT. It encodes CASSFGRRNTEAFF. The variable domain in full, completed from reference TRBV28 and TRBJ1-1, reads DVKVTQSSRYLVKRTGEKVFLECVQDMDHENMFWYRQDPGLGLRLIYFSYDVKMKEKGDIPEGYSVSREKKERFSLILESASTNQTSMYLCASSFGRRNTEAFFGQGTRLTVV.

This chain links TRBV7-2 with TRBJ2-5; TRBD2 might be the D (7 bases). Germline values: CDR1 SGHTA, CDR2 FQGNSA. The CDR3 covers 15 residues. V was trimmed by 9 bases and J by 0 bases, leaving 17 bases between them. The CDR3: CASLRGALYQETQYF. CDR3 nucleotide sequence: TGTGCCAGTCTCCGGGGGGCTCTGTACCAAGAGACCCAGTACTTC.